Presented here are 21 T cell receptor beta chains from one specimen sequenced in a study of blood T cell repertoires in COVID-19 (dated by TCRdb to the early 2020s). Libraries came from the immunoSEQ multiplex PCR assay. This is the immuneACCESS table as TCRdb keeps it, with only in-frame sequences that have V and J called. A part of the clones is gone; compared with another copy, unresolved V genes explain less than half, and the rest is unexplained. The sample table lists around 160,000 clones, over 75% of them with a count of one. The ten most abundant clones make up around 10% of the sample. The sample was PBMCs or T cells enriched from blood (not recorded which). The source is a man aged 50 to 59 who had recovered from COVID-19.

The count of this clone is one. The gene calls are TRBV19 and TRBJ1-2; the match to TRBD1 covers 9 bases. The ends lost 4 bases at V and 4 bases at J; junction bases unmatched: 10. CDR3 length: 16 residues. Looked up from germline, CDR1 is LNHDA and CDR2 is SQIVND (reference sequence). CDR3 sequence reads: CASSRLQGAQSYGYTF. CDR3 sequence (DNA): TGTGCCAGTAGTAGACTACAGGGGGCACAGTCCTATGGCTACACCTTC.

This chain uses TRBV5-4 with TRBJ2-1, with D hard to call. The V end lost 4 bases, the J end lost 0 bases, and 2 bases lay between the germline ends. There are 12 residues in the CDR3. Germline CDR1 reads SGHNT; CDR2 reads YYREEE (reference sequence). CDR3 DNA: TGTGCCAGCAGCCTCTCCTACAATGAGCAGTTCTTC. Its protein product is CASSLSYNEQFF.

The chain employs TRBV10-2 and TRBJ1-1, with D uncertain. CDR1 WSHSY and CDR2 SAAADI come from the germline V gene. The ends were cut back, 6 bases at V and 2 bases at J, with 10 bases in the middle. The CDR3 contains 13 residues. CDR3 nucleotide sequence: TGCGCCAGCAGCCCTAGTGGCAACACTGAAGCTTTCTTT. Protein sequence: CASSPSGNTEAFF.

This clone has just one count. The gene calls are TRBV19 and TRBJ2-5; 7 bases agree with TRBD2. The V gene's germline CDR1 is LNHDA and CDR2 SQIVND (reference sequence). With V trimmed by 6 bases and J by 1 base, 5 bases remained unmatched. The CDR3 runs to 14 residues. Here the CDR3 reads CASSLGGVQETQYF. CDR3 coding DNA: TGTGCCAGTAGCCTGGGGGGGGTCCAAGAGACCCAGTACTTC.

This chain joins TRBV7-8 and TRBJ2-7, with 10 bases aligning to TRBD1. Looked up from germline, CDR1 is SGHVS and CDR2 is FQNEAQ. This CDR3 is built from 14 residues. V shed 5 bases, J shed 3 bases, and the junction held 4 bases outside the gene matches. As DNA, the CDR3 is TGTGCCAGCAGCCTGGGACAGGGGCTCTACGAGCAGTACTTC. Translated: CASSLGQGLYEQYF.

This clone was picked up a small number of times. J is TRBJ1-2 and V is TRBV3-1 (or the pseudogene TRBV3-2), with D maybe TRBD1 (5 bases). V was clipped by 0 bases and J by 8 bases, with 13 bases between them. The CDR3 has 14 amino acids. Germline values: CDR1 LGHDT, CDR2 YNNKEL (reference sequence). The CDR3 region has the DNA TGTGCCAGCAGCCAAGAGGGTAGCGGGGACGGCTACACCTTC. This sequence encodes CASSQEGSGDGYTF.

The CDR3 is CASSTLDRPSYEQYF. The DNA for the CDR3 is TGTGCCAGCAGTACCCTGGACAGACCTTCCTACGAGCAGTACTTC. V and J are TRBV28 and TRBJ2-7, with a possible D match to TRBD1 (6 bases). The germline gives CDR1 MDHEN, CDR2 SYDVKM. The germline V and J ends were trimmed by 5 bases and 1 base, with 15 bases remaining between them. The CDR3 runs 15 residues. Based on the CDR3 plus reference TRBV28 and TRBJ2-7, the full variable domain is DVKVTQSSRYLVKRTGEKVFLECVQDMDHENMFWYRQDPGLGLRLIYFSYDVKMKEKGDIPEGYSVSREKKERFSLILESASTNQTSMYLCASSTLDRPSYEQYFGPGTRLTVT.

The chain is built from TRBV28 and TRBJ1-4; D remains unclear. The CDR3 runs 13 residues. The V end lost 6 bases, the J end lost 4 bases, and 9 bases lay between the germline ends. Germline V CDR1 and CDR2: MDHEN, SYDVKM. The CDR3 sequence: CASSRSYNEKLFF. The CDR3 coding sequence is TGTGCCAGCAGCCGGAGCTATAATGAAAAACTGTTTTTT.

This clone appeared once. V usage is TRBV5-4 and J usage is TRBJ1-2; 9 positions match TRBD1. CDR1 and CDR2 from the germline V gene are SGHNT and YYREEE (reference sequence). Unmatched junction bases numbered 5, after V lost 3 bases and J lost 8 bases. The CDR3 length is 13 residues. CDR3 residues: CASSSQGAGGYTF. CDR3 coding DNA: TGTGCCAGCAGCTCACAGGGGGCCGGAGGCTACACCTTC. Full variable domain (outside the CDR3, taken from reference TRBV5-4 and TRBJ1-2): ETGVTQSPTHLIKTRGQQVTLRCSSQSGHNTVSWYQQALGQGPQFIFQYYREEENGRGNFPPRFSGLQFPNYSSELNVNALELDDSALYLCASSSQGAGGYTFGSGTRLTVV.

The chain uses TRBV4-1 and TRBJ2-3; no clear D. From germline, CDR1 is MGHRA and CDR2 YSYEKL. The CDR3 totals 15 residues. V gave up 2 bases and J gave up 4 bases, with 13 bases separating them. CDR3 sequence: CASSQRYPQSDTQYF. CDR3 coding DNA: TGCGCCAGCAGCCAAAGGTATCCACAGTCAGATACGCAGTATTTT.

V is TRBV4-1 and J is TRBJ2-5; TRBD2 aligns across 7 bases. Looked up from germline, CDR1 is MGHRA and CDR2 is YSYEKL. The CDR3 extends over 14 amino acids. With V trimmed by 2 bases and J by 5 bases, 5 bases remained unmatched. CDR3 sequence reads: CASSQSMGGETQYF. The CDR3 nucleotides are TGCGCCAGCAGCCAATCGATGGGGGGGGAGACCCAGTACTTC.

The chain employs TRBV20-1 and TRBJ2-1, with 12 bases that match TRBD2. CDR1 is DFQATT and CDR2 is SNEGSKA in the germline V gene (reference sequence). CDR3 length: 19 amino acids. After removal of 3 bases from V and 8 bases from J, the junction contained 20 bases not matched to a gene. CDR3 loop: CSASSELAGGIARKDEQFF. In DNA form, the CDR3 reads TGCAGTGCTAGTTCCGAACTAGCGGGAGGAATCGCTCGGAAGGATGAGCAGTTCTTC.

V is TRBV6-5 and J is TRBJ1-4; possibly TRBD1 for D (5 bases). Trimming stripped 5 bases from V and 4 bases from J, with 11 bases between. The CDR3 has 14 residues. Germline V gene lookup returns CDR1 MNHEY and CDR2 SVGAGI. The CDR3 sequence: CASSSQGHNEKLFF. The CDR3, as DNA: TGTGCCAGCAGTAGTCAGGGTCATAATGAAAAACTGTTTTTT.

The chain combines TRBV7-9 with TRBJ1-4; possibly TRBD1 for D (5 bases). CDR3 size: 14 residues. Germline CDR1 is SEHNR and CDR2 is FQNEAQ (reference sequence). V lost 1 base and J 8 bases, leaving 11 bases between the germline ends. The CDR3, as DNA: TGTGCCAGCAGCTTAGGACAGAATCAAGAAAAACTGTTTTTT. Amino acids: CASSLGQNQEKLFF.

The V call is TRBV28, the J call TRBJ2-7; 7 bases are a match to TRBD2. V was clipped by 3 bases and J by 4 bases; unmatched bases: 18. The CDR3 has 18 residues. Germline V gene data show CDR1 as MDHEN and CDR2 as SYDVKM. The CDR3 DNA reads as TGTGCCAGCAGTTTGGGGGGGGGTGGTCGAAGCGTGGTTTACGAGCAGTACTTC. This codes for CASSLGGGGRSVVYEQYF.

The chain uses TRBV13 and TRBJ2-7, with 11 positions matching TRBD2. This CDR3 contains 16 residues. CDR1 is PRHDT, CDR2 FYEKMQ, per germline (reference sequence). Trimming removed 3 bases from V and 2 bases from J; junction bases left unmatched: 6. The CDR3 reads CASSLASGGRTYEQYF. CDR3 bases: TGTGCCAGCAGCTTGGCTAGCGGGGGGCGCACCTACGAGCAGTACTTC.

This chain links TRBV5-5 with TRBJ2-3; TRBD2 aligns across 9 bases. The V gene's germline CDR1 is SGHKS and CDR2 YYEKEE (reference sequence). With 7 bases clipped from V and 2 bases from J, the junction kept 2 bases outside the gene matches. CDR3 length: 13 amino acids. This CDR3 is CASRLADTDTQYF. The CDR3 nucleotides read TGTGCCAGCCGACTAGCGGACACAGATACGCAGTATTTT.

This chain uses TRBV5-8 with TRBJ1-5, with D perhaps matching TRBD1 (6 bases). The CDR3 runs to 12 residues. The V end lost 3 bases, the J end lost 9 bases, and 10 bases lay between the germline ends. Looked up from germline, CDR1 is SGHTS and CDR2 is YDEGEE. The CDR3 DNA follows: TGTGCCAGCAGCTCACAGGACAGGCCCCAGCATTTT. It yields the protein CASSSQDRPQHF.

The chain recombines TRBV12-3 or TRBV12-4 with TRBJ1-1; D is undetermined. CDR3 length equals 13 residues. V gave up 1 base and J gave up 2 bases, with 5 bases separating them. The CDR3, as DNA: TGTGCCAGCAGTTTAGTCAGTAACACTGAAGCTTTCTTT. It yields the protein CASSLVSNTEAFF.

The gene calls are TRBV5-4 and TRBJ2-2; D is unclear. CDR3 size: 11 residues. The V end was cut by 6 bases, the J end by 7 bases, with 7 bases between. Germline V gene sequence: CDR1 SGHNT, CDR2 YYREEE (reference sequence). The CDR3 here is CASNAGGELFF. DNA for the CDR3: TGTGCCAGCAATGCAGGCGGGGAGCTGTTTTTT.

The CDR3 reads CASKDRAGLSEQFF. CDR3 bases: TGTGCCAGCAAAGATCGTGCGGGATTGAGTGAGCAGTTCTTC. This sequence joins TRBV5-4 and TRBJ2-1; tentatively, D is TRBD2 (6 bases). This CDR3 is 14 amino acids long. The V and J ends lost 6 bases and 9 bases respectively, with 19 bases between them. Germline values: CDR1 SGHNT, CDR2 YYREEE (reference sequence).